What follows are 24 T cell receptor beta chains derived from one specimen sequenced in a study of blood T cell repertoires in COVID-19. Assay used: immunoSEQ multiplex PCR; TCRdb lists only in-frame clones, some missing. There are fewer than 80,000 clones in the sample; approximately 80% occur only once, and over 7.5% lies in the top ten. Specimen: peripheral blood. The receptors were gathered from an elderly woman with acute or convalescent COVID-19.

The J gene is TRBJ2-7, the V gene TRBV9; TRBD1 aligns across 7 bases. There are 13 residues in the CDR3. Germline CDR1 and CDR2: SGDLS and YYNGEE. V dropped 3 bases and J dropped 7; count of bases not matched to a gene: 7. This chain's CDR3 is CASSGRGLGEQYF. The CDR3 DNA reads TGTGCCAGCAGCGGTAGGGGGCTCGGTGAGCAGTACTTC. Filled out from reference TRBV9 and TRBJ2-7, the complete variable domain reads DSGVTQTPKHLITATGQRVTLRCSPRSGDLSVYWYQQSLDQGLQFLIQYYNGEERAKGNILERFSAQQFPDLHSELNLSSLELGDSALYFCASSGRGLGEQYFGPGTRLTVT.

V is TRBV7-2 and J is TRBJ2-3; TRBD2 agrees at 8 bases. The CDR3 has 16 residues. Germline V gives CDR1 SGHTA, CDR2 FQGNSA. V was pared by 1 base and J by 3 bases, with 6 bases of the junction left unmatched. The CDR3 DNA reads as TGTGCCAGCAGCTTAGGCGGAGCGGGGGAAACAGATACGCAGTATTTT. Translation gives CASSLGGAGETDTQYF.

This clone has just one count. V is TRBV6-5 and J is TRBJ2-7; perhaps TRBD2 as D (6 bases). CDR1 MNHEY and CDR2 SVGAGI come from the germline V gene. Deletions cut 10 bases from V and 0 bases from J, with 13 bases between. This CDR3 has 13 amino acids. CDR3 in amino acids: CAIRRDNSYEQYF. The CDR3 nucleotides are TGTGCCATCAGGAGGGATAACTCCTACGAGCAGTACTTC.

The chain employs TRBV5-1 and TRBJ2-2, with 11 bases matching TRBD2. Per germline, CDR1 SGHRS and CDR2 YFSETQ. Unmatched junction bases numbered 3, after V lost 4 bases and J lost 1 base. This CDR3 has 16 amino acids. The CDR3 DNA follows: TGCGCCAGCAGCGGAGGACTAGCGGGGAACACCGGGGAGCTGTTTTTT. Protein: CASSGGLAGNTGELFF.

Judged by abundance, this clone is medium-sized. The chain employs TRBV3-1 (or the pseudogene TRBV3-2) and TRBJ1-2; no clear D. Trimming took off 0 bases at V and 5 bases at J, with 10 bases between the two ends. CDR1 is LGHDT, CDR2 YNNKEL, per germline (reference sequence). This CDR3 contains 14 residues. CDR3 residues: CASSQEGSLYGYTF. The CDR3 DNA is TGTGCCAGCAGCCAAGAGGGCAGCTTATATGGCTACACCTTC.

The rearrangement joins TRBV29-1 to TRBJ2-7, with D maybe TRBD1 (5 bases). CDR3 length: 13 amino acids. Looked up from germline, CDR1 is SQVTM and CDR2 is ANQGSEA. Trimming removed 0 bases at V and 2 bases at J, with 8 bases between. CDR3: CSVEEGATYEQYF. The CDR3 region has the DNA TGCAGCGTTGAAGAAGGGGCGACCTACGAGCAGTACTTC.

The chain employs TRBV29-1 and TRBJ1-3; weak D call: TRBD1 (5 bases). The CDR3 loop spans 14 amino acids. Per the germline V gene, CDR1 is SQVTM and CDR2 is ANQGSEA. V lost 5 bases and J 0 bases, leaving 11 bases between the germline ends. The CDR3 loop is CSVKQAVSGNTIYF. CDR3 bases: TGCAGCGTTAAACAGGCGGTCTCTGGAAACACCATATATTTT. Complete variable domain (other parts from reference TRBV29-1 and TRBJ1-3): SAVISQKPSRDICQRGTSLTIQCQVDSQVTMMFWYRQQPGQSLTLIATANQGSEATYESGFVIDKFPISRPNLTFSTLTVSNMSPEDSSIYLCSVKQAVSGNTIYFGEGSWLTVV.

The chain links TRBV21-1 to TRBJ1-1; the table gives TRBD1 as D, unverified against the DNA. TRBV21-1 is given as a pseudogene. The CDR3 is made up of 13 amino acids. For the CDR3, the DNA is TGTGCCAGCAGCCACGGACAGCGCCCTGAAGCTTTCTTT. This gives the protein CASSHGQRPEAFF.

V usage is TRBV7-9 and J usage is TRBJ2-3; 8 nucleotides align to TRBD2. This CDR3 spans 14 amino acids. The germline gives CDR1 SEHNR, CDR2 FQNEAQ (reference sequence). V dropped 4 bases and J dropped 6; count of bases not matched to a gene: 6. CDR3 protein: CASSWGGGPDTQYF. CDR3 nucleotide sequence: TGTGCCAGCAGCTGGGGCGGGGGGCCGGATACGCAGTATTTT.

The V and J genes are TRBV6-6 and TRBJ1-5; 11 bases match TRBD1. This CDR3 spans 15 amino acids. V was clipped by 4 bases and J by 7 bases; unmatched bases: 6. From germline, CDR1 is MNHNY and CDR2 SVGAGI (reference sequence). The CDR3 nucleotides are TGTGCCAGCAGTTCAGGACAGGGGGCACGGCAGCCCCAGCATTTT. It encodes CASSSGQGARQPQHF.

This CDR3 is CASSPARNLAGVETQYF. CDR3 DNA sequence: TGTGCCAGCAGCCCCGCCCGTAATTTAGCGGGGGTGGAGACCCAGTACTTC. J is TRBJ2-5 and V is TRBV3-1 (or the pseudogene TRBV3-2); 9 nucleotides match TRBD2. Unmatched junction bases numbered 14, after V lost 4 bases and J lost 5 bases. CDR3 length: 17 residues. CDR1 and CDR2 (germline): LGHDT, YNNKEL (reference sequence).

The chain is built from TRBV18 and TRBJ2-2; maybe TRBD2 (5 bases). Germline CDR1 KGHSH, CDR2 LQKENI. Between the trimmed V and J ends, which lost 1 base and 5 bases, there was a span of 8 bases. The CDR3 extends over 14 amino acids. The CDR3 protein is CASSPRRGTGELFF. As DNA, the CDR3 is TGTGCCAGCTCACCACGGAGAGGGACCGGGGAGCTGTTTTTT.

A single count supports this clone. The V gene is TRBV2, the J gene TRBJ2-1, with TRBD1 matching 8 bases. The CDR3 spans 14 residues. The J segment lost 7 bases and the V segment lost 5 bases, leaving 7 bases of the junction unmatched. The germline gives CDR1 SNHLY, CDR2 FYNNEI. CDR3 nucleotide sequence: TGTGCCAGCAGTAGGGACAGGTCGTCGAATGAGCAGTTCTTC. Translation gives CASSRDRSSNEQFF.

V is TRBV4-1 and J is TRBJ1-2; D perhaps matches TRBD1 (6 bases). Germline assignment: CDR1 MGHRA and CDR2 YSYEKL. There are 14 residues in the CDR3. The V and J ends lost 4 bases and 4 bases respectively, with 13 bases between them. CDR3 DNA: TGCGCCAGCAGCCCGACGACCAGGGGCTATGGCTACACCTTC. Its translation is CASSPTTRGYGYTF.

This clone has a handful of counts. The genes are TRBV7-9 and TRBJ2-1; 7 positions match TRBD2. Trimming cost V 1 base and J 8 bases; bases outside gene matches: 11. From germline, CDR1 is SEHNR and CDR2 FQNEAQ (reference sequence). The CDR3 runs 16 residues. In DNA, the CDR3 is TGTGCCAGCAGCTTAGACTTAGGCGGGGGTAAAGATGAGCAGTTCTTC. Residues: CASSLDLGGGKDEQFF.

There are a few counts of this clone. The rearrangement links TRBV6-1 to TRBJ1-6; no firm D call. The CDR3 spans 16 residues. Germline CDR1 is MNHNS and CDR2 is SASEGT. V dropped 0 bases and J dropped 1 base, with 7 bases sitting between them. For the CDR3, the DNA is TGTGCCAGCAGTGAAGCAGGGAGTTCCTATAATTCACCCCTCCACTTT. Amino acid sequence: CASSEAGSSYNSPLHF.

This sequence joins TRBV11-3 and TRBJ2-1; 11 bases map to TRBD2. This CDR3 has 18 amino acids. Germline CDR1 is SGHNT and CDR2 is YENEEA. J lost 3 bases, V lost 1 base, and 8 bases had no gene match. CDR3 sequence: CASSLGGVSGGDYNEQFF. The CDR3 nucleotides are TGTGCCAGCAGCTTAGGGGGGGTTAGCGGGGGGGACTACAATGAGCAGTTCTTC. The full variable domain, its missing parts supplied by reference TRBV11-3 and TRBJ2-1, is EAGVVQSPRYKIIEKKQPVAFWCNPISGHNTLYWYLQNLGQGPELLIRYENEEAVDDSQLPKDRFSAERLKGVDSTLKIQPAELGDSAVYLCASSLGGVSGGDYNEQFFGPGTRLTVL.

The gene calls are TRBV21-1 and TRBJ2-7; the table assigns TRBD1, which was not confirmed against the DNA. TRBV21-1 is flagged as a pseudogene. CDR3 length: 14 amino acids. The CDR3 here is CASSKLRTAYEQYF. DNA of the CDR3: TGTGCCAGCAGCAAACTCCGGACAGCCTACGAGCAGTACTTC.

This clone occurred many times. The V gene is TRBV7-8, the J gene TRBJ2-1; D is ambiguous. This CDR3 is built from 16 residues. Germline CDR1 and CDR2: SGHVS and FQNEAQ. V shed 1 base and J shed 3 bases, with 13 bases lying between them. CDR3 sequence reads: CASSLEVPASYNEQFF. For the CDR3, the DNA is TGTGCCAGCAGCTTAGAAGTCCCAGCGAGCTACAATGAGCAGTTCTTC.

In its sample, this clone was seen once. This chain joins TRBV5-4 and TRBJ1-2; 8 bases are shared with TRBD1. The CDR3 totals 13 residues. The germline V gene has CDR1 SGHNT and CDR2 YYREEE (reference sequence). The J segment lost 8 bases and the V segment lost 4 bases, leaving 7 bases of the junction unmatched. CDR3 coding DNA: TGTGCCAGCAGCCCGGACAGGGTTCACGGCTACACCTTC. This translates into CASSPDRVHGYTF.

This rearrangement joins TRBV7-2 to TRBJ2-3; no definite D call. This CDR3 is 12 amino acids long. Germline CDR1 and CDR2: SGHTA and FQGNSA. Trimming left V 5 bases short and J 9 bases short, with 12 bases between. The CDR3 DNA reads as TGTGCCAGCAGCCTCTTCCTGTCGACGCAGTATTTT. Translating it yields CASSLFLSTQYF.

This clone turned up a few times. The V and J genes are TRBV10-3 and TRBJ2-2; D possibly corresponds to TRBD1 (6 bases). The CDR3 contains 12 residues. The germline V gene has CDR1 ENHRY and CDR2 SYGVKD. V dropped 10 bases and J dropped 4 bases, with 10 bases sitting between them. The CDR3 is CATDSLTGELFF. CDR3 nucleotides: TGTGCCACGGACAGCCTCACCGGGGAGCTGTTTTTT.

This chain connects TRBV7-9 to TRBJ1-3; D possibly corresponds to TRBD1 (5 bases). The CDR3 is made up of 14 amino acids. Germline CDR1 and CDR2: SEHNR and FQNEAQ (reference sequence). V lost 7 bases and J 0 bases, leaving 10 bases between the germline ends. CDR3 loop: CASMEDSSGNTIYF. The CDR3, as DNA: TGTGCCAGCATGGAAGACAGCTCTGGAAACACCATATATTTT.

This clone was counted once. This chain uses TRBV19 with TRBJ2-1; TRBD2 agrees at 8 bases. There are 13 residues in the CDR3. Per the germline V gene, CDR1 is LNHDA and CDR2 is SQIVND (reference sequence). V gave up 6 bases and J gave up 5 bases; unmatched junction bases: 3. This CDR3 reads CASSGGAHNEQFF. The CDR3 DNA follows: TGTGCCAGTAGCGGGGGGGCCCACAATGAGCAGTTCTTC.